The sequence of this T cell receptor beta chain was determined in a study of CD8 T cells in ankylosing spondylitis. Overall study results and limits: Seemingly characteristic of ankylosing spondylitis blood was a TCR beta motif consisting of 7 or 8 highly homologous variants.

TCRdb processed the 5' RACE reads anew with MiXCR; each CDR3 protein has one entry. The sample has hundreds of thousands of distinct CDR3 sequences, around 17% seen once. This CDR3 contains 14 residues. After removal of 6 bases from V and 6 bases from J, the junction contained 2 bases not matched to a gene. This clonotype was counted ten times or more. Antigen specificity is unknown. The sample taken for sequencing was blood, either unsorted or a sorted T cell fraction (not recorded which). The sequence was obtained from a male donor with ankylosing spondylitis. The chain recombines TRBV12-3 or TRBV12-4 with TRBJ2-1; 13 bases align to TRBD2. This CDR3 reads CASSWTSGGNEQFF. The CDR3 DNA is TGTGCCAGCAGCTGGACTAGCGGGGGCAATGAGCAGTTCTTC.